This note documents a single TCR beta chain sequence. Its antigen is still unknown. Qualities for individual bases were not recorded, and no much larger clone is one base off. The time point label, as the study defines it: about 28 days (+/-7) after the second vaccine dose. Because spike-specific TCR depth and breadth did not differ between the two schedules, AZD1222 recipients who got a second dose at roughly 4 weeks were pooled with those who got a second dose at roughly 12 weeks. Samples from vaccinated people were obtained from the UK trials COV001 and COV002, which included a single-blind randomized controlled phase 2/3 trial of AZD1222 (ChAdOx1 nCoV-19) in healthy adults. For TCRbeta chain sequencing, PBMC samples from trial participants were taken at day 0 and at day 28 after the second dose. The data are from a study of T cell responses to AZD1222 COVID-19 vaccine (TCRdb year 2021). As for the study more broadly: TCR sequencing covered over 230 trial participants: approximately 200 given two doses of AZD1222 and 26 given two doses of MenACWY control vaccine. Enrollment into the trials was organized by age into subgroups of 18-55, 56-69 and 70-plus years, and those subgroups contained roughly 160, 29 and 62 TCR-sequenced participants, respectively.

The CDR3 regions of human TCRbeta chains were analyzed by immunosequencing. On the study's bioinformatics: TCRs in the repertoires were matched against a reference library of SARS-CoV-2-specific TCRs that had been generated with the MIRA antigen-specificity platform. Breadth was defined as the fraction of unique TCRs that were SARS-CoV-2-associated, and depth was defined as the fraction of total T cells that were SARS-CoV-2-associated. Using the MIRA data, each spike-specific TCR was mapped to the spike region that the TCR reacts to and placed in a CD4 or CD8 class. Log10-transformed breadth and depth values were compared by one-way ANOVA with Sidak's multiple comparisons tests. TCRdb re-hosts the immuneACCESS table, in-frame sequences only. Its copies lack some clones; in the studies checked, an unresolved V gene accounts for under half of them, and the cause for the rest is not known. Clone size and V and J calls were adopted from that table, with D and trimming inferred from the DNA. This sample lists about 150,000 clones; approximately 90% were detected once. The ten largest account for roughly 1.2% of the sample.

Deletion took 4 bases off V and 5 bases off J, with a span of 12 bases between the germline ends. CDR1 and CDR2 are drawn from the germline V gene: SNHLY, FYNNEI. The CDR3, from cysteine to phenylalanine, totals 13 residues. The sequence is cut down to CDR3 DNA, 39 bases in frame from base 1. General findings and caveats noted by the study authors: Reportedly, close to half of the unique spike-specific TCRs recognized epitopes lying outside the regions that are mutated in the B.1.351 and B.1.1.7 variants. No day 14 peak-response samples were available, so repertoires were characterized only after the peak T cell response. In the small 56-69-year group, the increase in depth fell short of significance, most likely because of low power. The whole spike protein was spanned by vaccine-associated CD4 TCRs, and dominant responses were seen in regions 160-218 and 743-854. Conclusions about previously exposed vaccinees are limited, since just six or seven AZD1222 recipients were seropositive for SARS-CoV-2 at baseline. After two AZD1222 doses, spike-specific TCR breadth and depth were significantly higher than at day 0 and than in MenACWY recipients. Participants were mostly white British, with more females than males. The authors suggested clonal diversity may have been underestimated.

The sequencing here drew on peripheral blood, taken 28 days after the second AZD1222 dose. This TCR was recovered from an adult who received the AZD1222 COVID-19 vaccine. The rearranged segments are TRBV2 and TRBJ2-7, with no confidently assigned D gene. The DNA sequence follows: TGTGCCAGCAGTGCCCAGTTTTGGGACGAGCAGTACTTC. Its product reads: CASSAQFWDEQYF. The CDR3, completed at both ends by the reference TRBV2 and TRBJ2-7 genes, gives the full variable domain EPEVTQTPSHQVTQMGQEVILRCVPISNHLYFYWYRQILGQKVEFLVSFYNNEISEKSEIFDDQFSVERPDGSNFTLKIRSTKLEDSAMYFCASSAQFWDEQYFGPGTRLTVT.